Listed below are T cell receptor beta chains from one sample, sequenced in a study of blood T cell repertoires in COVID-19. Produced via immunoSEQ multiplex PCR; TCRdb's table is partial and in-frame only. The table lists some 220,000 clones, around 86% of them singletons. The sample taken for sequencing was peripheral blood. These TCRs come from a woman in her seventies with COVID-19, enrolled during active disease. Each CDR3 is given with its conserved first and last residue. Each record gives: clone size, V gene, CDR3 length, CDR3 protein. Size values are once, few and many counts, or a class for expanded clones, and some rows have none.

.,TRBV27,17,CASRHYRGEERDREQYF
.,TRBV19,15,CASRSSGTTYQPQHF
few,TRBV19,12,CASSFVNTEAFF
.,TRBV5-4,14,CASSPLGANYGYTF
.,TRBV27,16,CASTGQRGTRGETQYF
once,TRBV5-1,16,CASSLAGTSSTDTQYF
.,TRBV18,13,CASSQAANQPQHF
.,TRBV24-1,16,CATSDLDRGAYNEQFF
.,TRBV6-2/TRBV6-3,16,CASSFPGTRGSDTQYF
.,TRBV4-2,15,CASSQGPPTNYEQYF
.,TRBV10-3,15,CAISSLSGIYNEQFF
.,TRBV18,16,CASSPGGTGGGNEQFF
.,TRBV28,19,CASSSSFLLTGSSTDTQYF
.,TRBV7-2,15,CASSLSRDIHYGYTF
.,TRBV27,19,CASSPPGLAEFSSYNEQFF
.,TRBV6-6,15,CASSIQLAGAGELFF
.,TRBV7-9,15,CASSSPTGSEYGYTF